These T cell receptor beta chains were read from a single sample in a study of shared clonotypes between healthy human individuals. Using immunoSEQ multiplex PCR, the repertoire was profiled, and TCRdb retains in-frame clones only, with some absent. The data contain about 640,000 clones, 72% of them singletons. The sequencing sample was made of memory CD4+ T cells sorted from blood. The receptor set was obtained from a woman in her thirties in good health. Each CDR3 is given with its conserved first and last residue. D genes are given only for firm matches. A clone size is listed for some rows: how often the clone was seen (once, few, many), or a class if it is expanded.

v_call,clone_size,j_call,d_call,cdr3_aa,cdr3_nt
TRBV19,.,TRBJ2-2,.,CASTGAGPGGELFF,TGTGCCAGTACGGGTGCGGGCCCTGGCGGGGAGCTGTTTTTT
TRBV29-1,.,TRBJ2-7,TRBD1,CSGGQGTYEQYF,TGCAGCGGTGGACAGGGGACATACGAGCAGTACTTC
TRBV5-1,.,TRBJ1-2,TRBD1,CASSLVDRDYGYTF,TGCGCCAGCAGCTTGGTGGACAGGGATTATGGCTACACCTTC
TRBV7-8,few,TRBJ1-5,TRBD1,CASRLGTGPQPQHF,TGTGCCAGCAGGTTAGGGACAGGGCCTCAGCCCCAGCATTTT
TRBV5-6,.,TRBJ2-7,TRBD2,CASSLSTWTSGSISYEQYF,TGTGCCAGCAGCTTGTCCACCTGGACTAGCGGGAGCATCTCCTACGAGCAGTACTTC
TRBV19,few,TRBJ1-5,.,CASTGGGLWQPQHF,TGTGCCAGTACCGGAGGGGGACTGTGGCAGCCCCAGCATTTT
TRBV7-9,.,TRBJ2-2,.,CASSLVSRGANTGELFF,TGTGCCAGCAGCTTAGTATCTCGGGGAGCGAACACCGGGGAGCTGTTTTTT
TRBV5-1,.,TRBJ2-3,.,CASSLAQGPSTDTQYF,TGCGCCAGCAGCTTGGCCCAAGGGCCGAGCACAGATACGCAGTATTTT
TRBV7-2,medium-sized,TRBJ2-5,TRBD2,CASSLGGLAGSKTQYF,TGTGCCAGCAGCTTAGGTGGACTAGCCGGGAGCAAGACCCAGTACTTC
TRBV6-4,.,TRBJ2-1,TRBD2,CASRPGTSGRNEQFF,TGTGCCAGCCGTCCGGGGACTAGCGGGAGAAATGAGCAGTTCTTC
TRBV5-1,.,TRBJ1-1,TRBD1,CASSTTGTGRSTEAFF,TGCGCCAGCAGTACAACCGGGACAGGGCGGTCCACTGAAGCTTTCTTT
TRBV5-4,.,TRBJ2-1,TRBD2,CASSSGLAGGTGNEQFF,TGTGCCAGCAGCTCCGGACTAGCGGGAGGGACCGGAAATGAGCAGTTCTTC
TRBV7-2,few,TRBJ2-1,.,CASSPSFQPYNEQFF,TGTGCCAGCAGCCCATCGTTTCAGCCCTACAATGAGCAGTTCTTC
TRBV11-2,few,TRBJ1-2,.,CASSFTAGLNYGYTF,TGTGCCAGCAGCTTCACAGCGGGGCTGAACTATGGCTACACCTTC
TRBV28,.,TRBJ1-5,.,CASREGAGQPQHF,TGTGCCAGCAGGGAGGGCGCGGGTCAGCCCCAGCATTTT
TRBV4-1,.,TRBJ2-3,.,CASSQTPTDPSTDTQYF,TGCGCCAGCAGCCAAACACCGACAGATCCTAGCACAGATACGCAGTATTTT
TRBV29-1,many,TRBJ1-3,.,CSVERGRGAGNTIYF,TGCAGCGTTGAACGAGGGCGGGGGGCTGGAAACACCATATATTTT